The source of this T cell receptor (beta chain) is a study of beta chain features in type 1 diabetes. Whole-study results and caveats: Type 1 diabetes patients had TCRB CDR3s that were shorter (moderately but significantly so) in all four CD4+ subsets.

Germline lookup yields CDR1 LGHNA and CDR2 YNFKEQ. The CDR3 is 16 residues long. V shed 0 bases and J shed 8 bases, with 16 bases lying between them. The whole isolated RNA underwent reverse transcription, so sequencing captured expressed TCRB transcripts. Using immunoSEQ multiplex PCR, the repertoire was profiled, and TCRdb retains in-frame clones only, with some absent. The sample comprises around 250,000 clones, about 15% of which are singletons, and approximately 0.02% rests with the top ten. This clone was counted only a few times. Its cognate antigen is unknown. This chain connects TRBV4-2 to TRBJ1-4, with D unclear. Sequencing used naive CD4+ T cells from blood. The TCR originated in a man aged 25-40 years with type 1 diabetes. The CDR3 reads CASSQDTKDGQEKLFF. The CDR3 coding sequence is TGTGCCAGCAGCCAAGATACAAAGGATGGGCAGGAAAAACTGTTTTTT.